This section outlines one T cell receptor beta chain sequence together with its context. Antigen unknown. Its ends do not fully match the called genes, so a read error is possible. This entry belongs to a study of tumor and adjacent non-tumor tissue in lung cancer. Study context: Samples averaged roughly 4.3 million productive TCRbeta reads each. Overall study findings and caveats: Tumor repertoires had a smaller top 100 clone share than normal lung. TCR diversity was significantly greater in tumor than normal lung tissue.

Germline CDR1 reads MGHRA; CDR2 reads YSYEKL. CDR3 length: 14 residues. A modified ARM-PCR protocol with three rounds of nested PCR amplified TCRbeta. In TCRdb, the multiplex PCR reads were re-called with MiXCR into one record per CDR3 protein. The sample contains around 79,000 distinct CDR3 sequences, 72% of which appear only once. This sample's RNA came from whole unsorted tissue. The origin of this receptor is a woman between 40 and 55 years old with non-small cell lung cancer. Material: lung tumor tissue. The chain joins TRBV4-1 to TRBJ2-7; the D gene is possibly TRBD2 (5 bases). The CDR3 protein is CATSQRTGTYEQYF. CDR3 bases: TGCGCCACCAGCCAGAGGACGGGGACCTACGAGCAGTACTTC.